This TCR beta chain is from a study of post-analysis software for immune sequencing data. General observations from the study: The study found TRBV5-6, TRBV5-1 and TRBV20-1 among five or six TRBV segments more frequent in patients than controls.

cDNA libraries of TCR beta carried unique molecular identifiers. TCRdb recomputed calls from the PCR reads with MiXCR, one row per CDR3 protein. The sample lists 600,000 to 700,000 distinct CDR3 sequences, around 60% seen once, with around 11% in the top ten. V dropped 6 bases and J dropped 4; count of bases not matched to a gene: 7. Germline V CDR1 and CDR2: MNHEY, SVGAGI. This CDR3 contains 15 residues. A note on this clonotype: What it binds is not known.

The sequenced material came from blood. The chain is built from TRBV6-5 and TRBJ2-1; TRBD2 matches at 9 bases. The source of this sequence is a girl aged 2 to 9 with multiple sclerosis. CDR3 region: CASRLRTSAYNEQFF. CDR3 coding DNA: TGTGCCAGCAGGCTAAGGACTAGCGCATACAATGAGCAGTTCTTC.